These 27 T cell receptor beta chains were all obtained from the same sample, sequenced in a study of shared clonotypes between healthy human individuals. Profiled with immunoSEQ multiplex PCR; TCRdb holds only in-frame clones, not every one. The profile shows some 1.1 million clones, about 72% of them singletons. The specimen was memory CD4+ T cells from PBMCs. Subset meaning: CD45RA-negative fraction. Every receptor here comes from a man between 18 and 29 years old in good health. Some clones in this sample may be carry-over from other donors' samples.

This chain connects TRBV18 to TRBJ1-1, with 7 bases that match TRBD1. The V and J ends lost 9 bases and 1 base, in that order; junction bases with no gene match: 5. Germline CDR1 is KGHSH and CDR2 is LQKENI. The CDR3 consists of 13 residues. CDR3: CASWDRQNTEAFF. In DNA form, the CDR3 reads TGTGCCAGTTGGGACAGACAGAACACTGAAGCTTTCTTT.

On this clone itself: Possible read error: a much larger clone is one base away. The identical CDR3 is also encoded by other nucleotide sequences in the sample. The DNA for the CDR3 is TGTGCCAGCAGCTTGGGACAGGCCACAGATACGCAGTATTTT. The encoded protein is CASSLGQATDTQYF. The chain uses TRBV11-3 and TRBJ2-3; 8 bases are shared with TRBD1. CDR3 length equals 14 residues. Germline CDR1 and CDR2: SGHNT and YENEEA. The junction had 1 base not matched to a gene; V was cut back by 3 bases and J by 2 bases.

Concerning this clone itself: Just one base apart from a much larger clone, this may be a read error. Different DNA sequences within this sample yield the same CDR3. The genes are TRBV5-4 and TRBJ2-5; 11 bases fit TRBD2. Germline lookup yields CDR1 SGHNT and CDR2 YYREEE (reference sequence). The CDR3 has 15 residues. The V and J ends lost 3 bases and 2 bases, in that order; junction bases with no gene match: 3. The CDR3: CASSSGTSGQETQYF. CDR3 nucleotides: TGTGCCAGCAGCTCGGGGACTAGCGGTCAAGAGACCCAGTACTTC.

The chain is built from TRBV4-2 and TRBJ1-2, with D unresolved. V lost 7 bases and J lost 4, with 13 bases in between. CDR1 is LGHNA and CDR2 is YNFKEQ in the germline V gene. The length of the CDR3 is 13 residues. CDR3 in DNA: TGTGCCAGCACCCCGGACGGAGTCTATGGCTACACCTTC. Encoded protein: CASTPDGVYGYTF.

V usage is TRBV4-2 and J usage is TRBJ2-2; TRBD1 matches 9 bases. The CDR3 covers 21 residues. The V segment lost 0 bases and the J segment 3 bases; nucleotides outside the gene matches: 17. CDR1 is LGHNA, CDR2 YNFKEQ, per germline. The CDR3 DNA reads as TGTGCCAGCAGCCAAGATCCGAACAGGGGGCGAAATTTACGAGACACCGGGGAGCTGTTTTTT. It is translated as CASSQDPNRGRNLRDTGELFF.

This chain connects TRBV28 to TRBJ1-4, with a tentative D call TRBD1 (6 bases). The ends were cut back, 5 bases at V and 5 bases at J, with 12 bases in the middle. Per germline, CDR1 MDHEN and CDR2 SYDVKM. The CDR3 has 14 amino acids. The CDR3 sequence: CASSPGEVNEKLFF. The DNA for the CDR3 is TGTGCCAGCAGTCCAGGGGAAGTGAATGAAAAACTGTTTTTT.

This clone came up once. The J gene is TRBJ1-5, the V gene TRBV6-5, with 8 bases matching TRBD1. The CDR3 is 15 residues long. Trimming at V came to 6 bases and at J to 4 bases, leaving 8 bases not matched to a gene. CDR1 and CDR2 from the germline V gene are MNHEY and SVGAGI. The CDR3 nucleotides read TGTGCCAGCAGAACAGGACAGGGACGAAATCAGCCCCAGCATTTT. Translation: CASRTGQGRNQPQHF.

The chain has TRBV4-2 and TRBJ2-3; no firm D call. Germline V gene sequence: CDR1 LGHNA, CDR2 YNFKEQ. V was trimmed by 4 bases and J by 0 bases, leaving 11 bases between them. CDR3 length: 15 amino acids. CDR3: CASSPNQASTDTQYF. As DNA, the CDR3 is TGTGCCAGCAGCCCGAATCAGGCGAGCACAGATACGCAGTATTTT.

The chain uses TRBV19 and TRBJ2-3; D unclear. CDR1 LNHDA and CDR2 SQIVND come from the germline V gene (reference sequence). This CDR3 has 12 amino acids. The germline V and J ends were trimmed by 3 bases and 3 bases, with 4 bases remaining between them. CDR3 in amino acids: CASSIRTDTQYF. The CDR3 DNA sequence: TGTGCCAGTAGTATCCGAACAGATACGCAGTATTTT.

The CDR3 reads CASSLPGRNYEQYF. The DNA for the CDR3 is TGTGCCAGCAGTTTACCGGGCCGAAATTACGAGCAGTACTTC. The chain uses TRBV28 and TRBJ2-7, with no clear D. V shed 2 bases and J shed 4 bases, with 12 bases lying between them. The CDR3 length is 14 residues. The V gene's germline CDR1 is MDHEN and CDR2 SYDVKM. Using reference TRBV28 and TRBJ2-7 for the parts outside the CDR3, the full variable domain is DVKVTQSSRYLVKRTGEKVFLECVQDMDHENMFWYRQDPGLGLRLIYFSYDVKMKEKGDIPEGYSVSREKKERFSLILESASTNQTSMYLCASSLPGRNYEQYFGPGTRLTVT.

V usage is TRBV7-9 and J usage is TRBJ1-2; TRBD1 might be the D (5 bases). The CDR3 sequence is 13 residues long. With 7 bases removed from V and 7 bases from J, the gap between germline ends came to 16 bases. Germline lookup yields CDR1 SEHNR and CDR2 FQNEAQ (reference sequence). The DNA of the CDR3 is TGTGCCAGCATGGGGTTAGGGGTTGGTGGCTACACCTTC. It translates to CASMGLGVGGYTF.

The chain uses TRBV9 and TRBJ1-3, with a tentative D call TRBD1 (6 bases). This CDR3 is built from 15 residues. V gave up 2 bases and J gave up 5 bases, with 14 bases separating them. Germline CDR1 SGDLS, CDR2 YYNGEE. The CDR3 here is CASSVSGDVRNTIYF. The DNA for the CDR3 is TGTGCCAGCAGCGTCTCAGGGGATGTACGAAACACCATATATTTT.

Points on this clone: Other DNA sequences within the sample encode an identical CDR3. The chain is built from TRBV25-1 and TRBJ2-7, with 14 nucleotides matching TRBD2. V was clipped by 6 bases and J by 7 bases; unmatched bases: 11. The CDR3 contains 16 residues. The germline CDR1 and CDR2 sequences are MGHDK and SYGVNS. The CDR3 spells CASRLGTSGSRGEQYF. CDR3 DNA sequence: TGTGCCAGCAGATTAGGGACTAGCGGGAGCCGAGGTGAGCAGTACTTC.

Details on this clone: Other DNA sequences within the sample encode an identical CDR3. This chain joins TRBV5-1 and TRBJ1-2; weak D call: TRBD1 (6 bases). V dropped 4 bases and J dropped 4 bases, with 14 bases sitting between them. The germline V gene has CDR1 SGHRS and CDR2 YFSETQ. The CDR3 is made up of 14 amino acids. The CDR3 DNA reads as TGCGCCAGCAGCCCGGAGACAGGACGCTATGGCTACACCTTC. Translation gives CASSPETGRYGYTF.

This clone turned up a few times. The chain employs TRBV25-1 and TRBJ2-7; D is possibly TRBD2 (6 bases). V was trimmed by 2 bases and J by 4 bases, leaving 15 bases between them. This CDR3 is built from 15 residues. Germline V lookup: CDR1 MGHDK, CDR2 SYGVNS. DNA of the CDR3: TGTGCCAGCAGTGAAAGGAGGGGCAGGGTATACGAGCAGTACTTC. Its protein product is CASSERRGRVYEQYF.

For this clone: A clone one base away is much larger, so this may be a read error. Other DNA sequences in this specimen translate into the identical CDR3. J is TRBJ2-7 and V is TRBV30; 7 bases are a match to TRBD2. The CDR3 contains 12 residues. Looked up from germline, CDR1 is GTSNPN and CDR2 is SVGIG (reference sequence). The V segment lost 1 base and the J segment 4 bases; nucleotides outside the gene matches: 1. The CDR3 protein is CAWSGGGYEQYF. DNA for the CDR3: TGTGCCTGGAGTGGGGGGGGTTACGAGCAGTACTTC. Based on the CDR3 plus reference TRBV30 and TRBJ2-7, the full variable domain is SQTIHQWPATLVQPVGSPLSLECTVEGTSNPNLYWYRQAAGRGLQLLFYSVGIGQISSEVPQNLSASRPQDRQFILSSKKLLLSDSGFYLCAWSGGGYEQYFGPGTRLTVT.

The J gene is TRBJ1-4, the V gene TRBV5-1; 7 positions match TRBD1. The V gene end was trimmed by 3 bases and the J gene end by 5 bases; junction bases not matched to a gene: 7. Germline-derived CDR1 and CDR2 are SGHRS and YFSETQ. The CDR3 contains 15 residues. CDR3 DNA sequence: TGCGCCAGCAGCTCAACAGGGGTAAAAAATGAAAAACTGTTTTTT. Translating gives CASSSTGVKNEKLFF.

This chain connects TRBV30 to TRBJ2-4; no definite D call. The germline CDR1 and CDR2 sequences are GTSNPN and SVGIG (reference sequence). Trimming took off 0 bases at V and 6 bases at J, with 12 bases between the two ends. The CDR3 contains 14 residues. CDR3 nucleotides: TGTGCCTGGAGTGTACAAGGTTCGGGAAACATTCAGTACTTC. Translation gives CAWSVQGSGNIQYF.

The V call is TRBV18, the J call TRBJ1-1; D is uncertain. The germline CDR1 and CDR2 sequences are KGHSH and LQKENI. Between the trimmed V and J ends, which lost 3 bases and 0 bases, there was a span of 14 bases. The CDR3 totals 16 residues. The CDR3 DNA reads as TGTGCCAGCTCACCTGTGGGCAGGACCCTGAACACTGAAGCTTTCTTT. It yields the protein CASSPVGRTLNTEAFF.

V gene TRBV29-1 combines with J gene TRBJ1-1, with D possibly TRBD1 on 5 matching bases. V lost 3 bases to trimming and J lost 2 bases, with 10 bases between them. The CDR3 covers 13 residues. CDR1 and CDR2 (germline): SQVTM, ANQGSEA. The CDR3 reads CSVEEGRNTEAFF. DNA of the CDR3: TGCAGCGTTGAGGAGGGGCGCAACACTGAAGCTTTCTTT.

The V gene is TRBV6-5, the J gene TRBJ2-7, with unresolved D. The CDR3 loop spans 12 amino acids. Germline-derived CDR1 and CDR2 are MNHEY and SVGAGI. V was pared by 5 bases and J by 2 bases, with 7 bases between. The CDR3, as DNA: TGTGCCAGCAGTCAAGGACCCTACGAGCAGTACTTC. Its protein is CASSQGPYEQYF.

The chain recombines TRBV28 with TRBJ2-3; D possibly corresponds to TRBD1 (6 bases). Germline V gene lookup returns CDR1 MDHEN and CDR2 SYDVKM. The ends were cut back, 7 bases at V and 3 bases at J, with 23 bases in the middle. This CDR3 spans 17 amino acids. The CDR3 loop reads CASTSTPGQGFTDTQYF. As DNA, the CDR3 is TGTGCCAGCACTTCTACCCCGGGGCAGGGGTTTACAGATACGCAGTATTTT.

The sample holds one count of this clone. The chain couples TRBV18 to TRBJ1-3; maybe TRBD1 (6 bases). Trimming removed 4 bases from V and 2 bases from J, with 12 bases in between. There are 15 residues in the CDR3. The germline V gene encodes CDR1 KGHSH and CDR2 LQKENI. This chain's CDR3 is CASSREQGAGNTIYF. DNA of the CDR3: TGTGCCAGCTCACGGGAACAGGGAGCTGGAAACACCATATATTTT.

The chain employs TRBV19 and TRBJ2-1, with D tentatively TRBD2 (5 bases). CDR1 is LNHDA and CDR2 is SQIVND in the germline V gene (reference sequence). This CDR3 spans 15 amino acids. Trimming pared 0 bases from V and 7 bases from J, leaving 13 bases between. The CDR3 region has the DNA TGTGCCAGTAGTATAGAAGGGTTTCGCGGGAATGAGCAGTTCTTC. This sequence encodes CASSIEGFRGNEQFF.

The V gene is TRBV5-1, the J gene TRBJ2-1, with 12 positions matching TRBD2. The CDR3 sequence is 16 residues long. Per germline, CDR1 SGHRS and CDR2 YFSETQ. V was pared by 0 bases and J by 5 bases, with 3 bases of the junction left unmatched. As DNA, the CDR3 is TGCGCCAGCAGCTTGGGGTGGACTAGCGGGAACAATGAGCAGTTCTTC. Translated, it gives CASSLGWTSGNNEQFF.

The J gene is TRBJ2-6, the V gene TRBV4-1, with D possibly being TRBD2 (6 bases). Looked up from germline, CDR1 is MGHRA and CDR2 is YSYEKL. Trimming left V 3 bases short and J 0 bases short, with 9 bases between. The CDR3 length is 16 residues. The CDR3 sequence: CASSQGLFSGANVLTF. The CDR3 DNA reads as TGCGCCAGCAGCCAGGGACTGTTCTCTGGGGCCAACGTCCTGACTTTC.

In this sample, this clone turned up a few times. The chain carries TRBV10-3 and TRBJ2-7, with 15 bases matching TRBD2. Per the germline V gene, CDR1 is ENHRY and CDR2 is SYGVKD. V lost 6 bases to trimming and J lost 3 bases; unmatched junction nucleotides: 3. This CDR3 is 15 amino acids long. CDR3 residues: CAIRGTSGRYYEQYF. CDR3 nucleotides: TGTGCCATCAGGGGGACTAGCGGGAGGTACTACGAGCAGTACTTC.